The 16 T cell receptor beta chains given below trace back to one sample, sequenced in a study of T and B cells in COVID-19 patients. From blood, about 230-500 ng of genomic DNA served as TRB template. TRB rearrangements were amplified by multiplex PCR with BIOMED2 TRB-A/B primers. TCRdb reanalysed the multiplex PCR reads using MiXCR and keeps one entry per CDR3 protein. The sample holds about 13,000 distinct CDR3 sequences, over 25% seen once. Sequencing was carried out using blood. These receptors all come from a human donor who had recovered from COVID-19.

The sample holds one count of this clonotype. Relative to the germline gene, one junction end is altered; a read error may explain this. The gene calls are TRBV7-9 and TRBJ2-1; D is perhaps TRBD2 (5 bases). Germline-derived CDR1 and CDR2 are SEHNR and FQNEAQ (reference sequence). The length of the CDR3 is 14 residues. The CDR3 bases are TGTGCCGGCACTCAAGGGAGCTCCAACAATGAGCAGTTCTTC. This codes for CAGTQGSSNNEQFF.

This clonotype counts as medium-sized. DNA of the CDR3: TGTGCCTGGATCGGGGGAATCTACGAGCAGTACTTC. Its translation is CAWIGGIYEQYF. The chain couples TRBV30 to TRBJ2-7; D is possibly TRBD2 (6 bases). The CDR3 has 12 amino acids. CDR1 is GTSNPN and CDR2 is SVGIG in the germline V gene (reference sequence). Trimming stripped 4 bases from V and 3 bases from J, with 10 bases between. Full variable domain (remainder filled in from reference TRBV30 and TRBJ2-7): SQTIHQWPATLVQPVGSPLSLECTVEGTSNPNLYWYRQAAGRGLQLLFYSVGIGQISSEVPQNLSASRPQDRQFILSSKKLLLSDSGFYLCAWIGGIYEQYFGPGTRLTVT.

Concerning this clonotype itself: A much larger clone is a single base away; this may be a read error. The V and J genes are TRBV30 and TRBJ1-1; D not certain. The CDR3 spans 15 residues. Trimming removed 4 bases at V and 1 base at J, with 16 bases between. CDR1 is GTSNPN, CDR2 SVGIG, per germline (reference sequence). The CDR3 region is CAWIHKGVRNTEAFF. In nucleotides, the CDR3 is TGTGCCTGGATCCACAAGGGCGTTAGGAACACTGAAGCTTTCTTT.

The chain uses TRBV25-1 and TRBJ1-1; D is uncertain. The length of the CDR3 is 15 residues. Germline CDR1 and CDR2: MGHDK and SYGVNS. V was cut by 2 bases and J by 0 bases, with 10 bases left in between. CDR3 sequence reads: CASSEVGRLNTEAFF. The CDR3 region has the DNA TGTGCCAGCAGTGAAGTTGGCAGACTGAACACTGAAGCTTTCTTT.

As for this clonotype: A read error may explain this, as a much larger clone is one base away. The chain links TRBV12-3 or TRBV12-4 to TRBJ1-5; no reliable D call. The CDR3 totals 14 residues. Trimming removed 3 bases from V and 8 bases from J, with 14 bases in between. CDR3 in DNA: TGTGCCAGCAGTTTGAGGGCTAGTAGTAAGCCCCAGCATTTT. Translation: CASSLRASSKPQHF.

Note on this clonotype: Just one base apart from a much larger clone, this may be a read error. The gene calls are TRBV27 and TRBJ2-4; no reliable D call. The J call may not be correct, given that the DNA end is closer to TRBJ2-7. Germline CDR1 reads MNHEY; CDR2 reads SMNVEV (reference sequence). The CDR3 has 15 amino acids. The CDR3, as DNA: TGTGCCAGCAGTCTAAATCGTCCCGTCACCTACGAGCAGTACTTC. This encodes CASSLNRPVTYEQYF.

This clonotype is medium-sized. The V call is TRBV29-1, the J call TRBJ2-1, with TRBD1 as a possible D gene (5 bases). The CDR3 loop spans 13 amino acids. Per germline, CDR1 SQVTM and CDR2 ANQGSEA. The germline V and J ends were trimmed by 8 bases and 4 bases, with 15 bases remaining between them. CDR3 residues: CSHVQVLYNEQFF. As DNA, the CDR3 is TGCAGCCACGTACAGGTGCTTTACAATGAGCAGTTCTTC.

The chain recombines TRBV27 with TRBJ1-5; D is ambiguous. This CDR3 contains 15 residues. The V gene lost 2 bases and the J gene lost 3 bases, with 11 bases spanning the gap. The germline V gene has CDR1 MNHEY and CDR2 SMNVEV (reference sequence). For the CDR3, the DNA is TGTGCCAGCAGTTTAAGTTTCGGGGTCAATCAGCCCCAGCATTTT. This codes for CASSLSFGVNQPQHF.

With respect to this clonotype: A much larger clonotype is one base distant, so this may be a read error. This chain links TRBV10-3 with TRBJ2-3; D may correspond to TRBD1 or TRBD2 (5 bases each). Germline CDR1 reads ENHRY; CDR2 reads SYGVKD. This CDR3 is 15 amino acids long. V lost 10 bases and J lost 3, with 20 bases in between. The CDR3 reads CASSLVGVGTDTQYF. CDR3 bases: TGTGCCAGCTCCCTTGTGGGGGTGGGGACAGATACGCAGTATTTT.

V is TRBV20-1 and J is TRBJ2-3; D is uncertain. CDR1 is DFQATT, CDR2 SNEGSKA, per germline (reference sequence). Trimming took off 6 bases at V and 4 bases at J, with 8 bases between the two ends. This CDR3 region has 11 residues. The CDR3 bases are TGCAGTGCCTCAGGCGCAGATACGCAGTATTTT. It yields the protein CSASGADTQYF.

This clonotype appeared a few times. The chain's CDR3 is CASSLPTANTGELFF. The CDR3 DNA is TGCGCCAGCAGCTTGCCGACAGCGAACACCGGGGAGCTGTTTTTT. The chain couples TRBV5-1 to TRBJ2-2, with D perhaps TRBD1 (5 bases). V shed 1 base and J shed 0 bases, with 7 bases lying between them. Per germline, CDR1 SGHRS and CDR2 YFSETQ. The CDR3 has 15 amino acids.

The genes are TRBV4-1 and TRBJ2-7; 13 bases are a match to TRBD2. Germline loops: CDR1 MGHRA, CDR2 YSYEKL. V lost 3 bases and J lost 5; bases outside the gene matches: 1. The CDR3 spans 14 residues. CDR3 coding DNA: TGCGCCAGCAGCCAGGGACTAGCGGGAAACGAGCAGTACTTC. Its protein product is CASSQGLAGNEQYF.

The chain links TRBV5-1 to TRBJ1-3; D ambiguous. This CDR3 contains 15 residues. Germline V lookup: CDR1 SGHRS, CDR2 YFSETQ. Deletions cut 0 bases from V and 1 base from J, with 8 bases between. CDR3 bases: TGCGCCAGCAGCTTGGACCCCGGTTCTGGAAACACCATATATTTT. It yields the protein CASSLDPGSGNTIYF.

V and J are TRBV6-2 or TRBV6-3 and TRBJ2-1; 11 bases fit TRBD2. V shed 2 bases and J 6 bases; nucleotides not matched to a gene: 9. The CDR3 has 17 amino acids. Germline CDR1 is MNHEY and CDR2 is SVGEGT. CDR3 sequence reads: CASSYLAGGNLVNEQFF. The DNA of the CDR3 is TGTGCCAGCAGTTACCTAGCGGGGGGTAACCTTGTCAATGAGCAGTTCTTC.

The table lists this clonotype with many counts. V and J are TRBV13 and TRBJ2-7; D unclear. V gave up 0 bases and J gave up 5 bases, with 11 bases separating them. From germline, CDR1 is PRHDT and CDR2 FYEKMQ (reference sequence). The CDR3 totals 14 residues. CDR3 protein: CASSLGTGWNEQYF. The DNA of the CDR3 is TGTGCCAGCAGCTTAGGCACGGGTTGGAACGAGCAGTACTTC.

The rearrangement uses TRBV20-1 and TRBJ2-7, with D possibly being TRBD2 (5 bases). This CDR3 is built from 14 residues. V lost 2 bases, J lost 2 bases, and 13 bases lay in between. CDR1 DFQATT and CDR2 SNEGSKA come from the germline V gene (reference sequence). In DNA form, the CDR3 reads TGCAGTGCTAGACCGAAGCGTAGCGCCTACGAGCAGTACTTC. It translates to CSARPKRSAYEQYF.